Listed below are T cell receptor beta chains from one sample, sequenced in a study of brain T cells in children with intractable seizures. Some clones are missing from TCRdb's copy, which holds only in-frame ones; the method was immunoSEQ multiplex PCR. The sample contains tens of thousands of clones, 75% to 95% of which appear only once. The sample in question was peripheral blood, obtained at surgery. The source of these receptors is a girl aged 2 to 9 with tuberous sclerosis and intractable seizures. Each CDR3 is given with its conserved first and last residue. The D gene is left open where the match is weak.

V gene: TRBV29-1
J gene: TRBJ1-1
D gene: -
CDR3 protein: CSGYVNTEAFF
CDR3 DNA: TGCAGCGGGTATGTGAACACTGAAGCTTTCTTT

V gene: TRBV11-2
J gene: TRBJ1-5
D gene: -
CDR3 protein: CASSAGLNQPQHF
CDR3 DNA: TGTGCCAGCAGTGCGGGACTCAATCAGCCCCAGCATTTT

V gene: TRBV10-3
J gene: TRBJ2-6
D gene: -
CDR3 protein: CAISELSGANVLTF
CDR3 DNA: TGTGCCATCAGTGAGCTTTCTGGGGCCAACGTCCTGACTTTC

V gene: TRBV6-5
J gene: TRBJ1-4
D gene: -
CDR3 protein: CASSPRGLNEKLFF
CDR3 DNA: TGTGCCAGCAGTCCCCGGGGCCTTAATGAAAAACTGTTTTTT

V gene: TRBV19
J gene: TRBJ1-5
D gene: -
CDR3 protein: CASTSRVLQPQHF
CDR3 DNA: TGTGCCAGTACCTCGAGGGTGCTTCAGCCCCAGCATTTT

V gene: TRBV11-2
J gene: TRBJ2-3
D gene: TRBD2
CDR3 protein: CASSLIAGGIDTQYF
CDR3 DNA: TGTGCCAGCAGCTTAATAGCGGGGGGGATAGATACGCAGTATTTT

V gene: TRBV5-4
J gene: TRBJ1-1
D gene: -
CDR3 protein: CASSLVGYETFF
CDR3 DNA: TGTGCCAGCAGCTTGGTAGGGTATGAGACTTTCTTT

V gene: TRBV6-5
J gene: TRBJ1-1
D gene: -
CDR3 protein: CASRSYNMNTEAFF
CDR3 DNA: TGTGCCAGCAGGTCGTATAACATGAACACTGAAGCTTTCTTT

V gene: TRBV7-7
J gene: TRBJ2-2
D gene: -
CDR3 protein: CASSLQTTGELFF
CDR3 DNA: TGTGCTAGCAGCTTACAGACTACCGGGGAGCTGTTTTTT

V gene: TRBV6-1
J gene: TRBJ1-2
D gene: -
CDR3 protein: CASSEALGGYGYTF
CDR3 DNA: TGTGCCAGCAGTGAAGCGTTAGGTGGCTATGGCTACACCTTC